Below are 18 T cell receptor beta chains sequenced from a single sample in a study of early T cells in non-severe SARS-CoV-2 infection. TCRdb used MiXCR to reprocess the 5' RACE reads, holding one entry per CDR3 protein. Of approximately 20,000 distinct CDR3 sequences in the sample, around 5.9% are singletons; the top ten hold roughly 6.3%. The source material was whole blood. The receptors shown here come from an adult who was a healthcare worker with PCR-confirmed SARS-CoV-2 infection or an uninfected control (not recorded which).

This clonotype has at least ten counts. The rearrangement joins TRBV4-1 to TRBJ2-5; 7 bases are shared with TRBD2. Germline CDR1 and CDR2: MGHRA and YSYEKL. CDR3 length: 18 amino acids. V shed 0 bases, J shed 2 bases, and the junction held 12 bases outside the gene matches. The CDR3 bases are TGCGCCAGCAGCCAAGACAGCGGGGACCTGAGGGGTCAAGAGACCCAGTACTTC. Translation: CASSQDSGDLRGQETQYF.

The rearrangement joins TRBV7-6 to TRBJ2-7, with D possibly matching TRBD1 (6 bases). The CDR3 length is 13 residues. Trimming pared 2 bases from V and 2 bases from J, leaving 7 bases between. Germline V gene sequence: CDR1 SGHVS, CDR2 FNYEAQ. The CDR3 nucleotides read TGTGCCAGCAGCTTAAGGGACACCTACGAGCAGTACTTC. Translation gives CASSLRDTYEQYF.

The chain employs TRBV15 and TRBJ1-1; D is ambiguous. CDR1 is LNHNV and CDR2 is YYDKDF in the germline V gene (reference sequence). Trimming took off 1 base at V and 4 bases at J, with 13 bases between the two ends. This CDR3 region has 15 residues. This CDR3 is CATSRVRAGPTEAFF. DNA for the CDR3: TGTGCCACCAGCAGAGTGCGGGCAGGCCCCACTGAAGCTTTCTTT.

This clonotype appeared many times. CDR3 in amino acids: CASSYSRRENTQYF. The CDR3 DNA reads as TGTGCCAGCAGTTACTCGAGACGGGAGAATACGCAGTATTTT. The chain carries TRBV6-5 and TRBJ2-3; TRBD2 might be the D (6 bases). CDR1 is MNHEY, CDR2 SVGAGI, per germline. The germline V and J ends were trimmed by 0 bases and 7 bases, with 11 bases remaining between them. The CDR3 covers 14 residues.

For this clonotype: A junction end diverges from the germline sequence, so it may reflect a read error. CDR3 sequence reads: CIVEKAGVPDTQYF. The DNA for the CDR3 is TGCATCGTTGAGAAGGCGGGAGTCCCAGATACGCAGTATTTT. The J gene is TRBJ2-3, the V gene TRBV29-1; 7 bases agree with TRBD2. The CDR3 runs to 14 residues. Germline V gene lookup returns CDR1 SQVTM and CDR2 ANQGSEA.

The table lists this clonotype with many counts. The V call is TRBV24-1, the J call TRBJ1-2, with D tentatively TRBD1 (6 bases). Trimming removed 4 bases at V and 8 bases at J, with 22 bases between. Per the germline V gene, CDR1 is KGHDR and CDR2 is SFDVKD. This CDR3 has 16 amino acids. The CDR3 region has the DNA TGTGCCACCAGTGACTCCCTCGATAGATTTGGGGGCGGCTACACCTTC. Translation gives CATSDSLDRFGGGYTF.

In its sample, this clonotype is medium-sized. V and J are TRBV12-3 or TRBV12-4 and TRBJ1-6; tentative D call: TRBD1 (6 bases). The CDR3 runs to 15 residues. V was pared by 7 bases and J by 0 bases, with 10 bases between. Here the CDR3 reads CASMTGNSYNSPLHF. In DNA form, the CDR3 reads TGTGCCAGCATGACAGGAAACTCCTATAATTCACCCCTCCACTTT.

In this sample, this clonotype is medium-sized. CDR3 in DNA: TGTGCCTGGAGGACTAGCGGGAACTACAATGAGCAGTTCTTC. Translated: CAWRTSGNYNEQFF. The gene calls are TRBV30 and TRBJ2-1; 11 nucleotides align to TRBD2. V gave up 3 bases and J gave up 3 bases; unmatched junction bases: 1. This CDR3 region has 14 residues. The germline gives CDR1 GTSNPN, CDR2 SVGIG (reference sequence).

This clonotype was observed many times. The chain employs TRBV5-1 and TRBJ2-1; the match to TRBD2 covers 12 bases. Germline assignment: CDR1 SGHRS and CDR2 YFSETQ. The CDR3 length is 13 residues. V was pared by 6 bases and J by 12 bases, with 7 bases of the junction left unmatched. For the CDR3, the DNA is TGCGCCAGCAAGACTAGCGGGAGTAGTGTGCAGTTCTTC. This sequence encodes CASKTSGSSVQFF.

This clonotype occurred many times. This chain uses TRBV27 with TRBJ1-5; unclear D gene. This CDR3 has 15 residues. V shed 0 bases and J shed 3 bases, with 9 bases lying between them. Germline V gives CDR1 MNHEY, CDR2 SMNVEV (reference sequence). The CDR3 DNA reads TGTGCCAGCAGTTTATCGTTGCAGTCCAATCAGCCCCAGCATTTT. Translation gives CASSLSLQSNQPQHF.

This clonotype is medium-sized (0.01 to 0.1%) in the sample. The rearrangement uses TRBV11-2 and TRBJ2-3, with D possibly being TRBD2 (6 bases). The CDR3 has 15 residues. V lost 4 bases and J lost 6, with 17 bases in between. Germline V CDR1 and CDR2: SGHAT, FQNNGV. CDR3 DNA: TGTGCCAGCAGCTACACAAGAAATAGCGGTGATACGCAGTATTTT. Its translation is CASSYTRNSGDTQYF.

Ten or more counts support this clonotype. The rearrangement joins TRBV7-3 to TRBJ1-4; no clear D gene. The CDR3 consists of 13 residues. Trimming pared 4 bases from V and 8 bases from J, leaving 11 bases between. Germline assignment: CDR1 SGHTA and CDR2 FQGTGA. The CDR3 sequence is CASSSSAGEKLFF. CDR3 nucleotide sequence: TGTGCCAGCAGCTCCAGCGCCGGAGAAAAACTGTTTTTT.

The chain links TRBV12-5 to TRBJ1-3, with D unclear. The CDR3 is 14 residues long. V was clipped by 3 bases and J by 4 bases, with 10 bases between them. Germline V gene data show CDR1 as LGHNT and CDR2 as FRNRAP. The CDR3 here is CASGLGGVGNTIYF. The CDR3 bases are TGTGCTAGTGGTTTAGGCGGGGTCGGAAACACCATATATTTT.

The chain uses TRBV29-1 and TRBJ2-3, with a weak D call TRBD2 (5 bases). Trimming cost V 5 bases and J 5 bases, with 14 bases left between them. The CDR3 consists of 13 residues. Germline CDR1 SQVTM, CDR2 ANQGSEA. CDR3 sequence reads: CSVPRPGIDTQYF. The CDR3 DNA sequence: TGCAGCGTTCCGCGTCCGGGGATAGATACGCAGTATTTT.

This clonotype was found many times. V and J are TRBV20-1 and TRBJ2-1; tentative D call: TRBD2 (6 bases). This CDR3 is 14 amino acids long. Germline V gene data show CDR1 as DFQATT and CDR2 as SNEGSKA (reference sequence). V dropped 5 bases and J dropped 2 bases, with 13 bases sitting between them. The CDR3 DNA is TGCAGTGCTGGAGGGCTAGATCCCTACAATGAGCAGTTCTTC. Its translation: CSAGGLDPYNEQFF.

This clonotype is termed medium-sized (0.01 to 0.1%). The V gene is TRBV28, the J gene TRBJ1-2; 11 nucleotides agree with TRBD1. The CDR3 length is 17 residues. The germline CDR1 and CDR2 sequences are MDHEN and SYDVKM. Losses at the gene ends were 6 bases for V and 7 bases for J; bases not matched to a gene: 16. The CDR3 region has the DNA TGTGCCAGCAGCCACTTTCTCGAGACCGGGACAGGGGGTGGCTACACCTTC. Protein product: CASSHFLETGTGGGYTF.

This clonotype was observed a few times. V gene TRBV10-1 combines with J gene TRBJ2-7, with 12 bases matching TRBD2. The trim removed 3 bases at V and 2 bases at J, leaving 5 bases unmatched. Germline V gene lookup returns CDR1 WNHNN and CDR2 SYGVQD (reference sequence). The CDR3 covers 16 residues. The CDR3 reads CASSDQGLAGTYEQYF. CDR3 nucleotides: TGCGCCAGCAGTGACCAAGGACTAGCGGGGACCTACGAGCAGTACTTC.

This clonotype was recorded at least ten times. CDR3 nucleotide sequence: TGTGCCAGCAGTTTACCGCAGGGGCAAGGCACTGAAGCTTTCTTT. Translation: CASSLPQGQGTEAFF. V and J are TRBV28 and TRBJ1-1; possibly TRBD1 for D (6 bases). V was pared by 2 bases and J by 4 bases, with 14 bases between. Germline assignment: CDR1 MDHEN and CDR2 SYDVKM. This CDR3 is 15 amino acids long.